These T cell receptor beta chains were read from a single sample in a study of T-cell reconstitution after alpha-beta-depleted transplantation in children. One entry per CDR3 protein, called by TCRdb with MiXCR from the PCR reads. The sample yields 200,000 to 300,000 distinct CDR3 sequences, roughly 24% seen once. Here the sequenced sample was PBMCs, taken before TCRalphabeta/CD19-depleted stem cell transplant. All receptors come from a girl aged 2-9 years with Fanconi anemia, due to receive a stem cell transplant. CDR3s include the opening cysteine and the closing phenylalanine or tryptophan. D genes are given only for firm matches. Clone size is not always given. Where it is, it says once, few, many or a class for expanded clones.

CDR3 DNA: TGTGCCAGCAGCTTGGCGGCAGGGCTAGAGACCCAGTACTTC
CDR3 protein: CASSLAAGLETQYF
V gene: TRBV5-4
CDR3 length: 14
J gene: TRBJ2-5
D gene: .
clone size: .

CDR3 DNA: TGTGCCAGCAGCCTCAGTTCAATAGCGGGGGTTTACAATGAGCAGTTCTTC
CDR3 protein: CASSLSSIAGVYNEQFF
V gene: TRBV5-4
CDR3 length: 17
J gene: TRBJ2-1
D gene: TRBD2
clone size: many

CDR3 DNA: TGTGCCAGCAGTTACCCACCCGCTAGCGCCATAGCCAAAAACATTCAGTACTTC
CDR3 protein: CASSYPPASAIAKNIQYF
V gene: TRBV6-2/TRBV6-3
CDR3 length: 18
J gene: TRBJ2-4
D gene: .
clone size: many

CDR3 DNA: TGTGCCAGCAGCTTATTGTGGTCGGGCAGCTATGAAAAACTGTTTTTT
CDR3 protein: CASSLLWSGSYEKLFF
V gene: TRBV7-2
CDR3 length: 16
J gene: TRBJ1-4
D gene: .
clone size: .

CDR3 DNA: TGCAGTGCTAGAACCGGACTAGCGGGAGTTAAAGAGACCCAGTACTTC
CDR3 protein: CSARTGLAGVKETQYF
V gene: TRBV20-1
CDR3 length: 16
J gene: TRBJ2-5
D gene: TRBD2
clone size: few

CDR3 DNA: TGTGCCAGCAGCCCCAGGCGCGTCTATAATGAGCAGTTCTTC
CDR3 protein: CASSPRRVYNEQFF
V gene: TRBV28
CDR3 length: 14
J gene: TRBJ2-1
D gene: .
clone size: many

CDR3 DNA: TGTGCCAGCAGCGGGACAGGGACAGATACGCAGTATTTT
CDR3 protein: CASSGTGTDTQYF
V gene: TRBV12-3/TRBV12-4
CDR3 length: 13
J gene: TRBJ2-3
D gene: TRBD1
clone size: many

CDR3 DNA: TGTGCCAGCAGCTTAGCAGGACAGGATTACGAGCAGTACTTC
CDR3 protein: CASSLAGQDYEQYF
V gene: TRBV7-9
CDR3 length: 14
J gene: TRBJ2-7
D gene: TRBD1
clone size: .

CDR3 DNA: TGTGCCAGCAGTTTCGAGACCCCGGACAGCTTTTATGGCTACACCTTC
CDR3 protein: CASSFETPDSFYGYTF
V gene: TRBV28
CDR3 length: 16
J gene: TRBJ1-2
D gene: .
clone size: many

CDR3 DNA: TGTGCCAGCAGTGCTGGGGACAGGGCCGGAGAAGAGACCCAGTACTTC
CDR3 protein: CASSAGDRAGEETQYF
V gene: TRBV25-1
CDR3 length: 16
J gene: TRBJ2-5
D gene: TRBD1
clone size: many

CDR3 DNA: TGTGCCAGCAGTCGTTTTCCCCACCAAGAGACCCAGTACTTC
CDR3 protein: CASSRFPHQETQYF
V gene: TRBV7-6
CDR3 length: 14
J gene: TRBJ2-5
D gene: .
clone size: .

CDR3 DNA: TGTGCCAGCAGCGGACCTCGCGGGAGTGTTGGGGAGACCCAGTACTTC
CDR3 protein: CASSGPRGSVGETQYF
V gene: TRBV7-6
CDR3 length: 16
J gene: TRBJ2-5
D gene: TRBD2
clone size: .

CDR3 DNA: TGCGCCAGCAGCCAAGGTCAAATAGGGGTTATTTACAATGAGCAGTTCTTC
CDR3 protein: CASSQGQIGVIYNEQFF
V gene: TRBV4-1
CDR3 length: 17
J gene: TRBJ2-1
D gene: .
clone size: .

CDR3 DNA: TGTGCCAGCAGACCGAGGACTATACATCTCACAGATACGCAGTATTTT
CDR3 protein: CASRPRTIHLTDTQYF
V gene: TRBV7-9
CDR3 length: 16
J gene: TRBJ2-3
D gene: .
clone size: few

CDR3 DNA: TGTGCCAGCAGCCAAGGTGTACTTCAAGCTGGGGCCAACGTCCTGACTTTC
CDR3 protein: CASSQGVLQAGANVLTF
V gene: TRBV3-1
CDR3 length: 17
J gene: TRBJ2-6
D gene: .
clone size: .

CDR3 DNA: TGCAGCGTTCGGGACGCCAAAAACATTCAGTACTTC
CDR3 protein: CSVRDAKNIQYF
V gene: TRBV29-1
CDR3 length: 12
J gene: TRBJ2-4
D gene: .
clone size: many

CDR3 DNA: TGTGCCAGCAGCTTAGGACTAGCGGTCCTCTACGAGCAGTACTTC
CDR3 protein: CASSLGLAVLYEQYF
V gene: TRBV7-9
CDR3 length: 15
J gene: TRBJ2-7
D gene: TRBD2
clone size: few

CDR3 DNA: TGTGCCAGCAGTAATCAGGGCGAAAACATTCAGTACTTC
CDR3 protein: CASSNQGENIQYF
V gene: TRBV9
CDR3 length: 13
J gene: TRBJ2-4
D gene: .
clone size: .

CDR3 DNA: TGCAGCGTGTGGACAGGGGAATACGAGCAGTACTTC
CDR3 protein: CSVWTGEYEQYF
V gene: TRBV29-1
CDR3 length: 12
J gene: TRBJ2-7
D gene: TRBD1
clone size: many

CDR3 DNA: TGTGCCAGCAGGACCAACTATGGCTACACCTTC
CDR3 protein: CASRTNYGYTF
V gene: TRBV25-1
CDR3 length: 11
J gene: TRBJ1-2
D gene: .
clone size: many

CDR3 DNA: TGTGCCAGCAGCCAAGATCTCTCCGGGACCCAGTACTTC
CDR3 protein: CASSQDLSGTQYF
V gene: TRBV3-1
CDR3 length: 13
J gene: TRBJ2-5
D gene: .
clone size: .

CDR3 DNA: TGCAGCGTTGCTGAGCAGTTCTTC
CDR3 protein: CSVAEQFF
V gene: TRBV29-1
CDR3 length: 8
J gene: TRBJ2-1
D gene: .
clone size: many

CDR3 DNA: TGTGCCAGCAGTCAACTACTAGCGGGGAACACAGATACGCAGTATTTT
CDR3 protein: CASSQLLAGNTDTQYF
V gene: TRBV12-3/TRBV12-4
CDR3 length: 16
J gene: TRBJ2-3
D gene: TRBD2
clone size: many

CDR3 DNA: TGTGCCAGCACCCACCTCCAGCAGTACTTC
CDR3 protein: CASTHLQQYF
V gene: TRBV21-1
CDR3 length: 10
J gene: TRBJ2-7
D gene: .
clone size: .

CDR3 DNA: TGTGCCAGCAGTTTCTCCGGGACAGGGGTCCTCTACGAGCAGTACTTC
CDR3 protein: CASSFSGTGVLYEQYF
V gene: TRBV6-2/TRBV6-3
CDR3 length: 16
J gene: TRBJ2-7
D gene: TRBD1
clone size: .

CDR3 DNA: TGCAGTGCTAGAGATTTAGTAGCGGGAACCTACAATGAGCAGTTCTTC
CDR3 protein: CSARDLVAGTYNEQFF
V gene: TRBV20-1
CDR3 length: 16
J gene: TRBJ2-1
D gene: TRBD2
clone size: .

CDR3 DNA: TGCGCCAGCAGCCTTCGGGGTCGGAGCAATCAGCCCCAGCATTTT
CDR3 protein: CASSLRGRSNQPQHF
V gene: TRBV4-1
CDR3 length: 15
J gene: TRBJ1-5
D gene: .
clone size: few

CDR3 DNA: TGCAGCGTTGAAGACGGGGAAGAAACCTACAATGAGCAGTTCTTC
CDR3 protein: CSVEDGEETYNEQFF
V gene: TRBV29-1
CDR3 length: 15
J gene: TRBJ2-1
D gene: .
clone size: many

CDR3 DNA: TGTGCCAGCAGTCCTAGCGGGAGGGGTTACAATGAGCAGTTCTTC
CDR3 protein: CASSPSGRGYNEQFF
V gene: TRBV27
CDR3 length: 15
J gene: TRBJ2-1
D gene: TRBD2
clone size: few

CDR3 DNA: TGTGCCACGACGACAGGCCGACTACCAACAGATACGCAGTATTTT
CDR3 protein: CATTTGRLPTDTQYF
V gene: TRBV7-8
CDR3 length: 15
J gene: TRBJ2-3
D gene: .
clone size: .

CDR3 DNA: TGTGCCAGCAGCGTAGCTAGCGGAAAAGATACGCAGTATTTT
CDR3 protein: CASSVASGKDTQYF
V gene: TRBV9
CDR3 length: 14
J gene: TRBJ2-3
D gene: TRBD2
clone size: many

CDR3 DNA: TGCAGTGCTAGAGGTGGCGGAATTACCCAAGAGACCCAGTACTTC
CDR3 protein: CSARGGGITQETQYF
V gene: TRBV20-1
CDR3 length: 15
J gene: TRBJ2-5
D gene: .
clone size: .

CDR3 DNA: TGCAGCGTACAGGGGGCGCTTAACTACGAGCAGTACTTC
CDR3 protein: CSVQGALNYEQYF
V gene: TRBV29-1
CDR3 length: 13
J gene: TRBJ2-7
D gene: TRBD1
clone size: few

CDR3 DNA: TGTGCCAGCAGCCTAGCGGGAGGGAGCTTCAATGAGCAGTTCTTC
CDR3 protein: CASSLAGGSFNEQFF
V gene: TRBV12-3/TRBV12-4
CDR3 length: 15
J gene: TRBJ2-1
D gene: TRBD2
clone size: many

CDR3 DNA: TGTGCCAGCAGTCCCGGACTAGCGGGAGGAATGGAGACCCAGTACTTC
CDR3 protein: CASSPGLAGGMETQYF
V gene: TRBV12-3/TRBV12-4
CDR3 length: 16
J gene: TRBJ2-5
D gene: TRBD2
clone size: few

CDR3 DNA: TGTGCCAGCAGTTTATGGGCGGGACAGGGCTACAATGAGCAGTTCTTC
CDR3 protein: CASSLWAGQGYNEQFF
V gene: TRBV28
CDR3 length: 16
J gene: TRBJ2-1
D gene: TRBD1
clone size: many

CDR3 DNA: TGCGCCAGCAGCCTAGACAGCCTTAACACCGGGGAGCTGTTTTTT
CDR3 protein: CASSLDSLNTGELFF
V gene: TRBV5-1
CDR3 length: 15
J gene: TRBJ2-2
D gene: .
clone size: .

CDR3 DNA: TGCAGCGTTGTTACGGGACAGGGCTACGAGCAGTACTTC
CDR3 protein: CSVVTGQGYEQYF
V gene: TRBV29-1
CDR3 length: 13
J gene: TRBJ2-7
D gene: TRBD1
clone size: .

CDR3 DNA: TGTGCCAGCAGCTTCAAGCCAGGGCCCTATGGCTACACCTTC
CDR3 protein: CASSFKPGPYGYTF
V gene: TRBV11-2
CDR3 length: 14
J gene: TRBJ1-2
D gene: .
clone size: few

CDR3 DNA: TGCAGCGTGGGACAGGTTTACAATGAGCAGTTCTTC
CDR3 protein: CSVGQVYNEQFF
V gene: TRBV29-1
CDR3 length: 12
J gene: TRBJ2-1
D gene: TRBD1
clone size: many

CDR3 DNA: TGCAGTGCTAGGGCGGGGGGTGCCCTCTACGAGCAGTACTTC
CDR3 protein: CSARAGGALYEQYF
V gene: TRBV20-1
CDR3 length: 14
J gene: TRBJ2-7
D gene: TRBD2
clone size: many

CDR3 DNA: TGCGCCAGCAGTGGTAACTATGGCTACACCTTC
CDR3 protein: CASSGNYGYTF
V gene: TRBV5-1
CDR3 length: 11
J gene: TRBJ1-2
D gene: .
clone size: .

CDR3 DNA: TGCGCCAGCAGCCAAGGGACAGACCCAACCTACGAGCAGTACTTC
CDR3 protein: CASSQGTDPTYEQYF
V gene: TRBV4-1
CDR3 length: 15
J gene: TRBJ2-7
D gene: .
clone size: many

CDR3 DNA: TGTGCCAGCAGCCAGGACAAGTATACGCAGTATTTT
CDR3 protein: CASSQDKYTQYF
V gene: TRBV7-2
CDR3 length: 12
J gene: TRBJ2-3
D gene: .
clone size: few

CDR3 DNA: TGTGCCAGCAGGAGAACAGGGGGCTACTACAATGAGCAGTTCTTC
CDR3 protein: CASRRTGGYYNEQFF
V gene: TRBV2
CDR3 length: 15
J gene: TRBJ2-1
D gene: TRBD1
clone size: few

CDR3 DNA: TGTGCCAGCAGTTACGTGAACTTGAATAGCACAGATACGCAGTATTTT
CDR3 protein: CASSYVNLNSTDTQYF
V gene: TRBV6-5
CDR3 length: 16
J gene: TRBJ2-3
D gene: .
clone size: many

CDR3 DNA: TGCGCCAGCAGCCCTAGCGGGGGGAGGTCCTACAATGAGCAGTTCTTC
CDR3 protein: CASSPSGGRSYNEQFF
V gene: TRBV5-1
CDR3 length: 16
J gene: TRBJ2-1
D gene: TRBD2
clone size: .

CDR3 DNA: TGTGCCAGCTCAAAAGGGGGGAGTAGTACAGATACGCAGTATTTT
CDR3 protein: CASSKGGSSTDTQYF
V gene: TRBV28
CDR3 length: 15
J gene: TRBJ2-3
D gene: .
clone size: few

CDR3 DNA: TGTGCCAGCAGTTTATCCAGGGATCGAAATGGCTACACCTTC
CDR3 protein: CASSLSRDRNGYTF
V gene: TRBV28
CDR3 length: 14
J gene: TRBJ1-2
D gene: .
clone size: .